The clone carrying this T cell receptor (beta chain) was found a few times. Within the sample, other DNA sequences also encode this same CDR3. Sequencing was performed with immunoSEQ multiplex PCR; in TCRdb, only in-frame clones are kept and a portion is missing. The sample carries some 160,000 clones, 80% to 95% recorded once. This entry is derived from a study of control samples from healthy donors and cancer patients. Sequenced input: blood. This TCR came from a woman in her 30s in good health.

The CDR3 nucleotides read TGCGCCAGCAGCCAAGCCCCCCGGGTAGCGGGTTTCCACGAGCAGTACTTC. Its protein is CASSQAPRVAGFHEQYF. This chain links TRBV4-1 with TRBJ2-7, with 7 bases lining up with TRBD2. The CDR3 is 17 residues long. Germline-derived CDR1 and CDR2 are MGHRA and YSYEKL. V dropped 1 base and J dropped 5; count of bases not matched to a gene: 14.